A single sample is the source of the 10 T cell receptor beta chains below, sequenced in a study of sequential checkpoint blockade in melanoma. Assay used: immunoSEQ multiplex PCR; TCRdb lists only in-frame clones, some missing. The sample holds some 22,000 clones; about 82% are singletons and the top ten take around a tenth. The treatment: randomized to nivolumab then ipilimumab (arm A) or the reverse (arm B). The material was CD8+ T cells sorted from blood (inferred from file names), obtained from a patient given nivolumab and ipilimumab in sequence. Receptor source: a human donor with melanoma.

The chain combines TRBV27 with TRBJ2-7; D remains ambiguous. Germline CDR1 MNHEY, CDR2 SMNVEV (reference sequence). Trimming shortened V by 4 bases and J by 2 bases, and 12 bases separated the two germline ends. There are 14 residues in the CDR3. CDR3 DNA: TGTGCCAGCAGTTATCGGTCTGGTACCTACGAGCAGTACTTC. It translates to CASSYRSGTYEQYF.

The genes are TRBV28 and TRBJ1-2; TRBD1 matches at 7 bases. The CDR3 spans 14 residues. The V and J ends lost 8 bases and 5 bases, in that order; junction bases with no gene match: 11. CDR1 MDHEN and CDR2 SYDVKM come from the germline V gene. The CDR3 here is CASREGAWEYGYTF. CDR3 DNA sequence: TGTGCCAGCCGAGAGGGGGCCTGGGAATATGGCTACACCTTC.

The rearrangement joins TRBV5-1 to TRBJ2-6, with D possibly matching TRBD1 (6 bases). Deletions cut 3 bases from V and 2 bases from J, with 12 bases between. The length of the CDR3 is 16 residues. Germline V gives CDR1 SGHRS, CDR2 YFSETQ. The CDR3: CASSYTGSTGANVLTF. In DNA, the CDR3 is TGCGCCAGCAGCTACACAGGGAGTACTGGGGCCAACGTCCTGACTTTC.

This chain uses TRBV6-5 with TRBJ2-1; 10 nucleotides line up with TRBD1. V lost 6 bases, J lost 4 bases, and 6 bases stayed unmatched. CDR3 length: 15 amino acids. Germline values: CDR1 MNHEY, CDR2 SVGAGI. As DNA, the CDR3 is TGTGCCAGCAGGGGATGGACAGGGGGATACAATGAGCAGTTCTTC. This encodes CASRGWTGGYNEQFF.

This chain uses TRBV27 with TRBJ2-1, with a possible D match to TRBD2 (6 bases). Trimming took 3 bases from V and 6 from J, leaving 9 bases between them. This CDR3 region has 13 residues. CDR1 and CDR2 (germline): MNHEY, SMNVEV (reference sequence). The CDR3: CASSFRDFNEQFF. The CDR3 DNA follows: TGTGCCAGCAGTTTTCGGGACTTCAATGAGCAGTTCTTC.

The genes are TRBV9 and TRBJ2-3, with 8 nucleotides matching TRBD2. The germline V gene encodes CDR1 SGDLS and CDR2 YYNGEE. This CDR3 region has 19 residues. Unmatched junction bases numbered 16, after V lost 4 bases and J lost 0 bases. The DNA of the CDR3 is TGTGCCAGCAGCACCACAGGGAATCTAGCGGGTACAAGCACAGATACGCAGTATTTT. It encodes CASSTTGNLAGTSTDTQYF.

This clone is a singleton in its sample. The chain recombines TRBV9 with TRBJ2-1; TRBD1 aligns across 9 bases. Germline V lookup: CDR1 SGDLS, CDR2 YYNGEE. The J segment lost 8 bases and the V segment lost 3 bases, leaving 15 bases of the junction unmatched. This CDR3 has 17 amino acids. CDR3 in DNA: TGTGCCAGCAGCGACAATCCGGGACAGGGTTTAATCGATGAGCAGTTCTTC. Amino acid sequence: CASSDNPGQGLIDEQFF.

The rearrangement links TRBV27 to TRBJ2-5; TRBD2 matches at 7 bases. The V segment lost 5 bases and the J segment 5 bases; nucleotides outside the gene matches: 11. Per germline, CDR1 MNHEY and CDR2 SMNVEV (reference sequence). CDR3 length equals 15 residues. The CDR3 loop is CASSPTQRGGETQYF. The CDR3 region has the DNA TGTGCCAGCAGTCCCACACAGCGGGGAGGGGAGACCCAGTACTTC.

The chain couples TRBV27 to TRBJ2-7, with 12 bases that match TRBD2. This CDR3 has 16 residues. V gave up 5 bases and J gave up 7 bases; unmatched junction bases: 12. Germline values: CDR1 MNHEY, CDR2 SMNVEV (reference sequence). Here the CDR3 reads CASSPEGLAGWLEQYF. CDR3 DNA sequence: TGTGCCAGCAGTCCTGAGGGACTAGCGGGTTGGTTGGAGCAGTACTTC.

This chain joins TRBV30 and TRBJ2-7; D might be TRBD1 (6 bases). This CDR3 spans 14 amino acids. Looked up from germline, CDR1 is GTSNPN and CDR2 is SVGIG (reference sequence). Trimming left V 4 bases short and J 2 bases short, with 15 bases between. CDR3 in amino acids: CAWTLKDRTYEQYF. Written as DNA, the CDR3 is TGTGCCTGGACCCTGAAGGACAGAACCTACGAGCAGTACTTC.